One sample yielded the 26 T cell receptor beta chains listed below, sequenced in a study of early T cells in non-severe SARS-CoV-2 infection. TCRdb recomputed calls from the 5' RACE reads with MiXCR, one row per CDR3 protein. Of tens of thousands of distinct CDR3 sequences listed, roughly a tenth are singletons. Specimen: whole blood. These receptors all come from an adult who was a healthcare worker with PCR-confirmed SARS-CoV-2 infection or an uninfected control (not recorded which).

J is TRBJ1-5 and V is TRBV20-1, with 9 bases matching TRBD1. Germline CDR1 is DFQATT and CDR2 is SNEGSKA (reference sequence). V shed 4 bases and J 7 bases; nucleotides not matched to a gene: 5. This CDR3 spans 13 amino acids. As DNA, the CDR3 is TGCAGTGCTATACAGGGGGCCGACCAGCCCCAGCATTTT. Amino acid sequence: CSAIQGADQPQHF.

This clonotype came up many times. This chain uses TRBV5-5 with TRBJ2-3; the match to TRBD1 covers 8 bases. Germline CDR1 reads SGHKS; CDR2 reads YYEKEE (reference sequence). The CDR3 spans 14 residues. Trimming cost V 4 bases and J 6 bases; bases outside gene matches: 7. The CDR3 region has the DNA TGTGCCAGCAGCCCCGGACAGGGAGCGGATACGCAGTATTTT. Amino acid sequence: CASSPGQGADTQYF.

This rearrangement joins TRBV20-1 to TRBJ2-7, with 14 bases that match TRBD2. The CDR3 is made up of 18 amino acids. Germline CDR1 and CDR2: DFQATT and SNEGSKA (reference sequence). Trimming cost V 0 bases and J 4 bases; bases outside gene matches: 11. CDR3 sequence: CSARDTGLAGGLRYEQYF. The CDR3 nucleotides read TGCAGTGCTAGAGATACCGGACTAGCGGGAGGATTACGGTACGAGCAGTACTTC.

This clonotype is medium-sized by share. The chain joins TRBV20-1 to TRBJ2-1; the D gene is possibly TRBD2 (6 bases). The CDR3 runs to 16 residues. The V gene's germline CDR1 is DFQATT and CDR2 SNEGSKA (reference sequence). V dropped 0 bases and J dropped 9 bases, with 21 bases sitting between them. CDR3 coding DNA: TGCAGTGCTAGAGATGGGAGACTAGTTTCTCGAACTGAGCAGTTCTTC. Protein: CSARDGRLVSRTEQFF.

The sample holds many counts of this clonotype. The chain couples TRBV2 to TRBJ1-3; tentatively, D is TRBD1 (6 bases). The CDR3 loop spans 13 amino acids. Germline assignment: CDR1 SNHLY and CDR2 FYNNEI. Trimming took 7 bases from V and 4 from J, leaving 11 bases between them. CDR3 amino acids: CASNSDSGNTIYF. In DNA form, the CDR3 reads TGTGCCAGCAATTCGGACAGCGGAAACACCATATATTTT.

A few counts support this clonotype. The V gene is TRBV29-1, the J gene TRBJ2-7; 7 positions agree with TRBD1. After removal of 5 bases from V and 5 bases from J, the junction contained 9 bases not matched to a gene. CDR3 length equals 13 residues. Germline CDR1 SQVTM, CDR2 ANQGSEA. In nucleotides, the CDR3 is TGCAGCGTTTACAGGGGATCTAGTGACGAGCAGTACTTC. Translating gives CSVYRGSSDEQYF.

The table lists this clonotype with a few counts. The V and J genes are TRBV30 and TRBJ2-3; possibly TRBD2 for D (5 bases). Trimming left V 0 bases short and J 5 bases short, with 18 bases between. CDR1 and CDR2 from the germline V gene are GTSNPN and SVGIG (reference sequence). The CDR3 has 16 amino acids. The CDR3 here is CAWSVRNRGAEDTQYF. For the CDR3, the DNA is TGTGCCTGGAGTGTACGGAATCGGGGAGCGGAAGATACGCAGTATTTT.

This clonotype was recorded many times. The rearrangement uses TRBV7-9 and TRBJ2-1, with 9 bases identical to TRBD2. The CDR3 is made up of 13 amino acids. Trimming removed 5 bases from V and 7 bases from J; junction bases left unmatched: 3. The germline V gene has CDR1 SEHNR and CDR2 FQNEAQ (reference sequence). The CDR3 nucleotides are TGTGCCAGCAGCCCTAGCGGGGCTAATGAGCAGTTCTTC. Encoded protein: CASSPSGANEQFF.

This clonotype has at least ten counts. This rearrangement joins TRBV6-2 or TRBV6-3 to TRBJ2-3; D is unclear. Germline V gene lookup returns CDR1 MNHEY and CDR2 SVGEGT. Deletions cut 5 bases from V and 6 bases from J, with 9 bases between. The CDR3 consists of 12 residues. The CDR3 DNA reads TGTGCCAGCAGTCCCTACTCGGATACGCAGTATTTT. Translation gives CASSPYSDTQYF.

This clonotype was seen more than once but under ten times. This chain uses TRBV29-1 with TRBJ1-4, with D maybe TRBD1 (6 bases). V lost 4 bases to trimming and J lost 7 bases, with 10 bases between them. The CDR3 has 12 amino acids. From germline, CDR1 is SQVTM and CDR2 ANQGSEA. CDR3: CSVVQGGEKLFF. The CDR3 DNA is TGCAGCGTTGTACAGGGAGGTGAAAAACTGTTTTTT.

This chain links TRBV3-1 with TRBJ1-5, with D unclear. This CDR3 is built from 15 residues. The germline V and J ends were trimmed by 0 bases and 6 bases, with 12 bases remaining between them. Germline lookup yields CDR1 LGHDT and CDR2 YNNKEL (reference sequence). The CDR3 reads CASSQDLRSSQPQHF. The CDR3 DNA follows: TGTGCCAGCAGCCAAGATCTGAGGTCCAGTCAGCCCCAGCATTTT.

In this sample, this clonotype turned up many times. The V call is TRBV6-6, the J call TRBJ2-2; weak D call: TRBD1 (7 bases). Trimming stripped 6 bases from V and 0 bases from J, with 14 bases between. CDR1 MNHNY and CDR2 SVGAGI come from the germline V gene (reference sequence). The length of the CDR3 is 16 residues. This chain's CDR3 is CASSHGGGPNTGELFF. The CDR3 DNA sequence: TGTGCCAGCAGCCATGGAGGGGGCCCGAACACCGGGGAGCTGTTTTTT.

There are a few counts of this clonotype. The chain uses TRBV20-1 and TRBJ1-5, with TRBD1 matching over 7 bases. V lost 4 bases to trimming and J lost 4 bases; unmatched junction nucleotides: 7. Per germline, CDR1 DFQATT and CDR2 SNEGSKA (reference sequence). The length of the CDR3 is 14 residues. CDR3 loop: CSAKNAGGNQPQHF. The CDR3 coding sequence is TGCAGTGCTAAAAATGCAGGGGGGAATCAGCCCCAGCATTTT.

This clonotype was counted many times. This chain connects TRBV20-1 to TRBJ2-1, with D unclear. The CDR3 spans 14 residues. Germline loops: CDR1 DFQATT, CDR2 SNEGSKA (reference sequence). The V end lost 1 base, the J end lost 6 bases, and 13 bases lay between the germline ends. CDR3 coding DNA: TGCAGTGCTAGAGGTAGCTCACCCCTCAATGAGCAGTTCTTC. Translating gives CSARGSSPLNEQFF.

This clonotype was observed at least ten times. V is TRBV4-2 and J is TRBJ1-5; D unclear. The CDR3 loop spans 15 amino acids. CDR1 is LGHNA and CDR2 is YNFKEQ in the germline V gene. With 0 bases removed from V and 0 bases from J, the gap between germline ends came to 6 bases. The CDR3 DNA reads as TGTGCCAGCAGCCAAGACGGGTTTAGCAATCAGCCCCAGCATTTT. Translated: CASSQDGFSNQPQHF.

This clonotype was seen a few times. The chain couples TRBV4-2 to TRBJ2-1; 12 bases map to TRBD2. This CDR3 spans 17 amino acids. Germline values: CDR1 LGHNA, CDR2 YNFKEQ. The junction had 11 bases not matched to a gene; V was cut back by 4 bases and J by 7 bases. The CDR3 here is CASSPLDRTSGINEQFF. The CDR3 DNA follows: TGTGCCAGCAGCCCCCTTGATAGGACTAGCGGGATAAATGAGCAGTTCTTC.

This clonotype came up a few times. The chain joins TRBV6-1 to TRBJ2-7; D may be TRBD1 or TRBD2 (5 bases each). The CDR3 consists of 12 residues. Germline CDR1 reads MNHNS; CDR2 reads SASEGT. V lost 7 bases and J lost 4, with 11 bases in between. Here the CDR3 reads CASTGDGYEQYF. DNA of the CDR3: TGTGCCAGCACCGGGGACGGATACGAGCAGTACTTC.

The chain couples TRBV5-4 to TRBJ2-5; possibly TRBD2 for D (6 bases). The germline CDR1 and CDR2 sequences are SGHNT and YYREEE (reference sequence). Trimming cost V 4 bases and J 4 bases, with 11 bases left between them. CDR3 length equals 13 residues. CDR3 nucleotides: TGTGCCAGCAGCCTGGACTATGGAGAGACCCAGTACTTC. Protein product: CASSLDYGETQYF.

The chain has TRBV5-6 and TRBJ2-4, with 8 bases that match TRBD1. Per germline, CDR1 SGHDT and CDR2 YYEEEE. V was clipped by 5 bases and J by 4 bases; unmatched bases: 5. The CDR3 runs to 14 residues. CDR3 amino acids: CASRGWTGKNIQYF. In DNA, the CDR3 is TGTGCCAGCAGGGGATGGACAGGGAAAAACATTCAGTACTTC. Filled out from reference TRBV5-6 and TRBJ2-4, the complete variable domain reads DAGVTQSPTHLIKTRGQQVTLRCSPKSGHDTVSWYQQALGQGPQFIFQYYEEEERQRGNFPDRFSGHQFPNYSSELNVNALLLGDSALYLCASRGWTGKNIQYFGAGTRLSVL.

The J gene is TRBJ2-7, the V gene TRBV2; 7 bases agree with TRBD2. CDR3 length equals 13 residues. The germline CDR1 and CDR2 sequences are SNHLY and FYNNEI. V trimming: 1 base; J trimming: 7 bases; junction bases outside the gene matches: 4. The CDR3 nucleotides are TGTGCCAGCAGTGAAGTCGGGGGGTGGGAGCAGTACTTC. Its protein is CASSEVGGWEQYF.

The sample holds many counts of this clonotype. V and J are TRBV2 and TRBJ1-2; D is perhaps TRBD1 (5 bases). CDR3 length: 16 residues. Per the germline V gene, CDR1 is SNHLY and CDR2 is FYNNEI. V was cut by 2 bases and J by 1 base, with 14 bases left in between. DNA of the CDR3: TGTGCCAGCAGTGAAACTTGGGGCAGCTTTAACTATGGCTACACCTTC. Translating gives CASSETWGSFNYGYTF.

V is TRBV20-1 and J is TRBJ2-7, with D perhaps TRBD2 (5 bases). Trimming shortened V by 6 bases and J by 2 bases, and 14 bases separated the two germline ends. The CDR3 has 13 amino acids. Per the germline V gene, CDR1 is DFQATT and CDR2 is SNEGSKA (reference sequence). The chain's CDR3 is CSAEHGLTYEQYF. CDR3 in DNA: TGCAGTGCAGAACACGGACTTACCTACGAGCAGTACTTC.

Only a few counts were recorded for this clonotype. The chain employs TRBV18 and TRBJ1-2; D gene unclear. V lost 1 base to trimming and J lost 6 bases, with 9 bases between them. The CDR3 spans 13 residues. CDR1 is KGHSH and CDR2 is LQKENI in the germline V gene. The CDR3: CASSPRREDGYTF. CDR3 nucleotide sequence: TGTGCCAGCTCACCACGCCGGGAAGATGGCTACACCTTC.

The chain has TRBV27 and TRBJ2-1, with TRBD2 matching over 13 bases. CDR1 MNHEY and CDR2 SMNVEV come from the germline V gene (reference sequence). V lost 5 bases, J lost 4 bases, and 5 bases stayed unmatched. The CDR3 length is 16 residues. Written as DNA, the CDR3 is TGTGCCAGCAGTCCGGGGACTAGCGGGAATTACAATGAGCAGTTCTTC. This translates into CASSPGTSGNYNEQFF.

This clonotype was seen a handful of times. The chain has TRBV27 and TRBJ2-1; a possible D gene is TRBD2 (6 bases). V was cut by 5 bases and J by 2 bases, with 13 bases left in between. The CDR3 contains 15 residues. Germline V CDR1 and CDR2: MNHEY, SMNVEV (reference sequence). CDR3 nucleotides: TGTGCCAGCAGTGCGACTAGAAGTACCTACAATGAGCAGTTCTTC. Translation gives CASSATRSTYNEQFF.

The rearrangement uses TRBV24-1 and TRBJ1-1; TRBD1 agrees at 9 bases. Germline CDR1 reads KGHDR; CDR2 reads SFDVKD. The CDR3 is 15 amino acids. J gave up 5 bases and V 4 bases, and 7 bases lay outside the gene matches. The CDR3 bases are TGTGCCACCAGTGACCCCATGACAGGGGGGACTGAAGCTTTCTTT. Translating gives CATSDPMTGGTEAFF.